This T cell receptor (beta chain) is from a study of identical twins. Whole-study results and caveats: Twins shared beta out-of-frame sequences in excess, but this excess was weaker.

TCRdb ran MiXCR on the 5' RACE reads and lists one entry per CDR3 protein. The repertoire holds 1.5 million to 2 million distinct CDR3 sequences, with less than 35% as singletons. This clonotype turned up a few times. No antigen is known for it. Trimming removed 5 bases from V and 0 bases from J; junction bases left unmatched: 7. The CDR3 runs 15 residues. Germline CDR1 reads MDHEN; CDR2 reads SYDVKM. Input material: cord blood. The V and J genes are TRBV28 and TRBJ2-7, with 7 bases lining up with TRBD2. The clonotype was recovered from a newborn girl in good health. The CDR3 DNA is TGTGCCAGCAGTGGAGCGGGAACGATCTCCTACGAGCAGTACTTC. Protein product: CASSGAGTISYEQYF.